This is a list of T cell receptor beta chains from one sample in a study of blood T cell repertoires in COVID-19. The protocol was immunoSEQ multiplex PCR, while the TCRdb copy is restricted to in-frame clones and leaves out a portion. Of 200,000 or so clones in the sample, about 80% were seen once. The material sequenced was peripheral blood. These receptor sequences come from a human donor with acute or convalescent COVID-19. The donor label of this sample is uncertain. CDR3s include the opening cysteine and the closing phenylalanine or tryptophan. Fields, in order: clone size, D gene, V gene, J gene, CDR3 protein, CDR3 DNA. A D gene is named only where the DNA matches it firmly. Expanded clones are given a class, and other clones once, few, many or no size at all.

NA,TRBD1,TRBV7-2,TRBJ2-6,CASSMDRASSGANVLTF,TGTGCCAGCAGCATGGACAGGGCTAGCTCTGGGGCCAACGTCCTGACTTTC
NA,TRBD1,TRBV27,TRBJ1-5,CASRDRAGQPQHF,TGTGCCAGCAGGGACAGGGCCGGTCAGCCCCAGCATTTT
NA,NA,TRBV19,TRBJ1-5,CASATGAYSNQPQHF,TGTGCCAGCGCCACAGGCGCCTATAGCAATCAGCCCCAGCATTTT
NA,TRBD2,TRBV27,TRBJ2-4,CASRTQTSGRAKNIQYF,TGTGCCAGCAGGACCCAAACTAGCGGGAGAGCCAAAAACATTCAGTACTTC
NA,NA,TRBV30,TRBJ1-1,CAWSPPGSEAFF,TGTGCCTGGAGCCCCCCAGGCTCTGAAGCTTTCTTT
few,TRBD1,TRBV3-1/TRBV3-2,TRBJ2-5,CASSRRDRGLGETQYF,TGTGCCAGCAGCCGACGGGACAGGGGGCTCGGGGAGACCCAGTACTTC
NA,TRBD1,TRBV2,TRBJ1-2,CASRGQGPSGGYTF,TGTGCCAGCAGGGGACAGGGCCCATCCGGTGGCTACACCTTC
NA,NA,TRBV27,TRBJ1-2,CASTPDSSNTF,TGTGCCAGCACCCCGGACAGTTCAAACACCTTC
once,TRBD1,TRBV5-1,TRBJ1-2,CASSPGTGANYGYTF,TGCGCCAGCAGCCCCGGGACAGGGGCTAACTATGGCTACACCTTC
NA,NA,TRBV5-1,TRBJ1-5,CASSLSGSQPQHF,TGCGCCAGCAGCTTGTCCGGGTCTCAGCCCCAGCATTTT
NA,TRBD1,TRBV6-5,TRBJ1-2,CASSYQRTGGNYGYTF,TGTGCCAGCAGTTACCAACGGACAGGGGGAAACTATGGCTACACCTTC
NA,NA,TRBV12-3/TRBV12-4,TRBJ1-4,CASSFSEKLFF,TGTGCCAGCAGTTTTAGCGAAAAACTGTTTTTT
NA,NA,TRBV5-4,TRBJ2-3,CASSQDWTASGADTQYF,TGTGCCAGCAGCCAAGATTGGACAGCTTCGGGTGCAGATACGCAGTATTTT
few,TRBD2,TRBV13,TRBJ2-1,CASSLRRTSGNEQFF,TGTGCCAGCAGCTTACGCCGGACTAGCGGGAATGAGCAGTTCTTC
NA,TRBD2,TRBV5-3,TRBJ2-3,CARSWGDWVVAGGSSSTDTQYF,TGTGCCAGAAGCTGGGGGGATTGGGTGGTAGCGGGAGGGTCCTCTAGCACAGATACGCAGTATTTT
NA,TRBD2,TRBV4-1,TRBJ2-1,CASSDPREGRNEQFF,TGCGCCAGCAGCGACCCACGGGAGGGCCGGAATGAGCAGTTCTTC
few,TRBD2,TRBV5-1,TRBJ2-7,CASSPRKGILAGRSEQYF,TGCGCCAGCAGCCCCCGGAAGGGTATCCTAGCGGGACGCTCCGAGCAGTACTTC
once,TRBD1,TRBV29-1,TRBJ1-2,CSVQGQGPFNYGYTF,TGCAGCGTTCAGGGACAGGGGCCGTTTAACTATGGCTACACCTTC
NA,TRBD2,TRBV2,TRBJ2-5,CASSASGRGETQYF,TGTGCCAGCAGTGCCAGCGGGAGAGGGGAGACCCAGTACTTC
NA,NA,TRBV5-1,TRBJ1-5,CASRSDSGGNQPQHF,TGCGCCAGCAGGTCGGACAGTGGTGGCAATCAGCCCCAGCATTTT
few,NA,TRBV11-2,TRBJ2-6,CASSPGANVLTF,TGTGCCAGCAGCCCGGGGGCCAACGTCCTGACTTTC
NA,NA,TRBV3-1/TRBV3-2,TRBJ1-1,CASSQRPGTGTEAFF,TGTGCCAGCAGCCAGAGACCAGGGACTGGCACTGAAGCTTTCTTT
NA,TRBD2,TRBV9,TRBJ2-3,CASSARLAVSGTQYF,TGTGCCAGCAGCGCGCGACTAGCGGTTAGCGGTACGCAGTATTTT
NA,NA,TRBV18,TRBJ1-2,CASSPQEGNGYTF,TGTGCCAGCTCACCACAGGAGGGAAATGGCTACACCTTC
NA,TRBD2,TRBV5-1,TRBJ2-1,CASGAGAYNEQFF,TGCGCCAGCGGGGCGGGAGCGTACAATGAGCAGTTCTTC
few,NA,TRBV5-1,TRBJ2-3,CASSERVAPTDTQYF,TGCGCCAGCAGCGAAAGGGTAGCGCCCACAGATACGCAGTATTTT
NA,TRBD1,TRBV18,TRBJ1-4,CASSPRPGQAFKANEKLFF,TGTGCCAGCTCACCACGACCTGGACAGGCCTTCAAGGCTAATGAAAAACTGTTTTTT
NA,NA,TRBV6-6,TRBJ2-1,CASSRQSARTGVGDNEQFF,TGTGCCAGCAGTCGACAGTCCGCTAGGACGGGGGTCGGGGACAATGAGCAGTTCTTC